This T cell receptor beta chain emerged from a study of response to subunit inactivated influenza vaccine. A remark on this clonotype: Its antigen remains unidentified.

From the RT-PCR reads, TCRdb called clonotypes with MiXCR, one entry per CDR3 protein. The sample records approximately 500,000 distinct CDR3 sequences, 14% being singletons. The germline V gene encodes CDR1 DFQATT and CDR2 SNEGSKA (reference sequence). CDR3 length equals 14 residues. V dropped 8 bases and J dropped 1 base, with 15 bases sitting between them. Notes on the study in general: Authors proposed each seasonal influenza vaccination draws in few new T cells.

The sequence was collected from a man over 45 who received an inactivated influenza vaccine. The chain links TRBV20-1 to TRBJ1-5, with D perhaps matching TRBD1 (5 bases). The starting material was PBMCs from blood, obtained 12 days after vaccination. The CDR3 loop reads CSPPLTVSNQPQHF. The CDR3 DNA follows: TGCAGTCCTCCTTTGACAGTCAGCAATCAGCCCCAGCATTTT.